This TCR beta chain was sequenced for a study of regulatory T cells in long-lasting Graves disease. General study findings and limits: Clonotypes that were public and shared totalled a few thousand in persistent patients versus 750 to 1,000 in new patients. TRBV28, TRBJ1-2 and TRBJ2-5 were segments that persistent disease favored.

V was clipped by 7 bases and J by 5 bases, with 17 bases between them. The CDR3 is 14 amino acids. Time point specified: persistent/refractory GD, antithyroid drugs over 5 years with positive TRAb. RNA isolated from PBMCs was used to make the TCR library. It was by American Thyroid Association guidelines that Graves' disease was diagnosed. As a group, patients came from one endocrinology department in Xi'an, China. In its sample, this clonotype was seen a few times. Its matching antigen is unknown. iRepertoire HTBI primers and Arm-PCR of CDR3 regions built TCR beta libraries. Each CDR3 protein gets one entry after TCRdb re-called the multiplex PCR reads with MiXCR. This sample has more than 650,000 distinct CDR3 sequences, with about 32% found just once.

The chain has TRBV12-3 or TRBV12-4 and TRBJ2-5; tentative D call: TRBD1 (6 bases). The sequencing used peripheral blood mononuclear cells (PBMCs), collected when the disease was refractory, from a patient treated with antithyroid drugs. The clonotype was recovered from a female donor with Graves disease. The CDR3 region is CASTLGVQGETQYF. CDR3 sequence (DNA): TGTGCCAGCACCCTCGGGGTTCAGGGGGAGACCCAGTACTTC.